Each of the 25 T cell receptor beta chains below was sequenced from the same sample in a study of T cells after yellow fever vaccination. One entry per CDR3 protein, called by TCRdb with MiXCR from the 5' RACE reads. The table records just over 300,000 distinct CDR3 sequences, around 4% of them present only once. This material consisted of PBMCs, taken on the day of the yellow fever booster vaccination. The receptors stem from a man between 18 and 35 years old who received the YFV17D yellow fever vaccine.

Ten or more counts support this clonotype. V is TRBV5-1 and J is TRBJ1-2; 9 bases line up with TRBD1. CDR1 SGHRS and CDR2 YFSETQ come from the germline V gene. CDR3 length: 16 amino acids. The trim removed 4 bases at V and 1 base at J, leaving 8 bases unmatched. In DNA, the CDR3 is TGCGCCAGCAGCCTCGGGACAGGGAACCATAACTATGGCTACACCTTC. It encodes CASSLGTGNHNYGYTF.

The rearrangement links TRBV12-3 or TRBV12-4 to TRBJ2-5, with 7 bases lining up with TRBD2. The CDR3 contains 15 residues. The ends lost 3 bases at V and 3 bases at J; junction bases unmatched: 7. In nucleotides, the CDR3 is TGTGCCAGCAGTTTCCAGCGGGGTCCGAAAGAGACCCAGTACTTC. It yields the protein CASSFQRGPKETQYF.

This clonotype was counted only a few times. A much larger clone is a single base away; this may be a read error. The V and J genes are TRBV6-6 and TRBJ1-3; TRBD1 matches 9 bases. The CDR3 length is 14 residues. The germline CDR1 and CDR2 sequences are MNHNY and SVGAGI (reference sequence). CDR3: CASSLQGAGNTMYF. CDR3 nucleotides: TGTGCCAGCAGCCTACAGGGGGCTGGAAACACCATGTATTTT.

V and J are TRBV7-9 and TRBJ1-6, with D possibly TRBD1 on 5 matching bases. The CDR3 is 14 residues long. Germline V gene data show CDR1 as SEHNR and CDR2 as FQNEAQ (reference sequence). The ends were cut back, 5 bases at V and 5 bases at J, with 10 bases in the middle. CDR3 region: CASSRQNDNSPLHF. DNA of the CDR3: TGTGCCAGCAGCCGACAGAACGATAATTCACCCCTCCACTTT.

This clonotype was seen repeatedly, ten times or more. The rearrangement uses TRBV27 and TRBJ2-7; D is unclear. The V gene lost 5 bases and the J gene lost 7 bases, with 9 bases spanning the gap. CDR3 length equals 11 residues. The V gene's germline CDR1 is MNHEY and CDR2 SMNVEV (reference sequence). CDR3 DNA: TGTGCCAGCAGTGGCATGGGGGAGCAGTACTTC. The encoded protein is CASSGMGEQYF.

This clonotype was picked up many times. The chain joins TRBV7-9 to TRBJ1-6; D uncertain. CDR3 length equals 13 residues. Trimming left V 1 base short and J 7 bases short, with 5 bases between. Germline V gene sequence: CDR1 SEHNR, CDR2 FQNEAQ (reference sequence). Here the CDR3 DNA reads TGTGCCAGCAGCTTAGGCGGGAATTCACCCCTCCACTTT. This encodes CASSLGGNSPLHF.

The chain has TRBV5-1 and TRBJ2-3, with TRBD2 matching over 9 bases. The J segment lost 4 bases and the V segment lost 5 bases, leaving 5 bases of the junction unmatched. There are 14 residues in the CDR3. Per the germline V gene, CDR1 is SGHRS and CDR2 is YFSETQ. CDR3 nucleotides: TGCGCCAGCAGAGCCAGCGGGGGGCCAGATACGCAGTATTTT. Translation gives CASRASGGPDTQYF.

This clonotype came up many times. The chain carries TRBV20-1 and TRBJ2-1; 10 nucleotides match TRBD2. J gave up 6 bases and V 4 bases, and 6 bases lay outside the gene matches. CDR1 and CDR2 from the germline V gene are DFQATT and SNEGSKA (reference sequence). The CDR3 covers 14 residues. The CDR3 region is CSAITSGAANEQFF. For the CDR3, the DNA is TGCAGTGCTATAACTAGCGGGGCCGCCAATGAGCAGTTCTTC.

This clonotype has a handful of counts. The chain is built from TRBV20-1 and TRBJ2-7; 8 nucleotides match TRBD2. CDR3 length: 15 residues. The ends lost 3 bases at V and 1 base at J; junction bases unmatched: 8. Germline CDR1 DFQATT, CDR2 SNEGSKA (reference sequence). The CDR3 nucleotides are TGCAGTGCTAGTTCAGCGGGGGCTCTTTCCTACGAGCAGTACGTC. Amino acid sequence: CSASSAGALSYEQYV.

Ten or more counts support this clonotype. The CDR3 spells CAVRETYTGELFF. The CDR3 DNA is TGTGCCGTAAGAGAAACTTACACCGGGGAGCTGTTTTTT. This chain joins TRBV24-1 and TRBJ2-2; D gene ambiguous. Germline V lookup: CDR1 KGHDR, CDR2 SFDVKD. CDR3 length equals 13 residues. Deletions cut 12 bases from V and 3 bases from J, with 13 bases between.

Many counts were recorded for this clonotype. The CDR3 region has the DNA TGTGCCAGCAGCTCTAGCGGGGGGGCTGGCAATGAGCAGTTCTTC. Residues: CASSSSGGAGNEQFF. The genes are TRBV7-2 and TRBJ2-1; the match to TRBD2 covers 12 bases. In germline, CDR1 is SGHTA, CDR2 FQGNSA. The V and J ends lost 4 bases and 6 bases, in that order; junction bases with no gene match: 4. The length of the CDR3 is 15 residues.

A few counts support this clonotype. The chain has TRBV5-1 and TRBJ1-6, with D perhaps TRBD1 (5 bases). Trimming took 3 bases from V and 6 from J, leaving 10 bases between them. The CDR3 sequence is 14 residues long. Germline V gives CDR1 SGHRS, CDR2 YFSETQ. Written as DNA, the CDR3 is TGCGCCAGCAGCTGGCAGGGTAGTAATTCACCCCTCCACTTT. Residues: CASSWQGSNSPLHF.

This clonotype was observed many times. This sequence joins TRBV5-1 and TRBJ1-1; D gene uncertain. V was cut by 0 bases and J by 10 bases, with 7 bases left in between. CDR3 length: 11 amino acids. The germline V gene encodes CDR1 SGHRS and CDR2 YFSETQ. The CDR3 nucleotides read TGCGCCAGCAGCTTGGGGACGGGAGCTTTCTTT. Translated, it gives CASSLGTGAFF.

This clonotype was seen repeatedly, ten times or more. The chain joins TRBV20-1 to TRBJ2-5, with D perhaps TRBD2 (6 bases). The CDR3 length is 13 residues. The germline CDR1 and CDR2 sequences are DFQATT and SNEGSKA (reference sequence). The V and J ends lost 6 bases and 5 bases respectively, with 16 bases between them. CDR3 nucleotides: TGCAGTGCCCCATGGGGGGATTGGGAGACCCAGTACTTC. Its protein is CSAPWGDWETQYF.

The table lists this clonotype with many counts. The V call is TRBV4-3, the J call TRBJ2-1, with 7 bases that match TRBD2. The CDR3 totals 14 residues. Trimming at V came to 2 bases and at J to 4 bases, leaving 2 bases not matched to a gene. The germline gives CDR1 LGHNA, CDR2 YSLEER. CDR3: CASSQMGGYNEQFF. CDR3 nucleotide sequence: TGCGCCAGCAGCCAAATGGGGGGGTACAATGAGCAGTTCTTC.

Ten or more counts support this clonotype. The chain links TRBV5-1 to TRBJ1-5; D is possibly TRBD1 (5 bases). The CDR3 covers 15 residues. The V and J ends lost 0 bases and 7 bases respectively, with 14 bases between them. CDR1 and CDR2 (germline): SGHRS, YFSETQ. The CDR3 bases are TGCGCCAGCAGCTTGGGCTCAGGGACGGGGCAGCCCCAGCATTTT. It yields the protein CASSLGSGTGQPQHF.

This clonotype was observed many times. The chain employs TRBV30 and TRBJ2-3, with 9 bases lining up with TRBD1. The CDR3 totals 16 residues. The germline gives CDR1 GTSNPN, CDR2 SVGIG (reference sequence). V dropped 4 bases and J dropped 0; count of bases not matched to a gene: 8. This CDR3 reads CAWTPGTGQSTDTQYF. The CDR3 DNA reads as TGTGCCTGGACCCCCGGGACAGGGCAAAGCACAGATACGCAGTATTTT.

This clonotype came up many times. CDR3 in amino acids: CASSPGEWSYEQYV. The CDR3 region has the DNA TGTGCCAGCAGCCCCGGGGAGTGGAGCTACGAGCAGTACGTC. V is TRBV11-2 and J is TRBJ2-7; D possibly corresponds to TRBD2 (5 bases). CDR3 length equals 14 residues. CDR1 and CDR2 (germline): SGHAT, FQNNGV. V was pared by 5 bases and J by 3 bases, with 14 bases between.

This clonotype was counted a few times. The chain combines TRBV5-1 with TRBJ2-7, with 7 nucleotides matching TRBD2. CDR1 is SGHRS, CDR2 YFSETQ, per germline. V shed 5 bases and J 2 bases; nucleotides not matched to a gene: 1. This CDR3 spans 12 amino acids. CDR3 nucleotide sequence: TGCGCCAGCAGGAGCGGGGCCTACGAGCAGTACTTC. Protein sequence: CASRSGAYEQYF.

The chain combines TRBV6-2 or TRBV6-3 with TRBJ2-4; D unresolved. CDR3 length equals 13 residues. The V gene lost 2 bases and the J gene lost 9 bases, with 11 bases spanning the gap. Germline V gene sequence: CDR1 MNHEY, CDR2 SVGEGT. In nucleotides, the CDR3 is TGTGCCAGCAGTTACACATGGGAAACCATTCAGTACTTC. It specifies CASSYTWETIQYF.

The rearrangement uses TRBV7-9 and TRBJ1-1; unclear D gene. Between the trimmed V and J ends, which lost 1 base and 4 bases, there was a span of 13 bases. The CDR3 runs to 15 residues. Germline V gives CDR1 SEHNR, CDR2 FQNEAQ (reference sequence). The CDR3 DNA follows: TGTGCCAGCAGCTTAGTTGAGGAACTGGGCACTGAAGCTTTCTTT. Its translation is CASSLVEELGTEAFF.

There are many counts of this clonotype. This rearrangement joins TRBV5-1 to TRBJ2-1; 8 nucleotides agree with TRBD2. CDR3 length: 18 residues. Germline CDR1 and CDR2: SGHRS and YFSETQ. V gave up 0 bases and J gave up 4 bases; unmatched junction bases: 12. The CDR3 DNA reads as TGCGCCAGCAGCTTGGCCCTGGTTAGCGGGGTAGGATACAATGAGCAGTTCTTC. Protein: CASSLALVSGVGYNEQFF.

This clonotype was seen a few times. V gene TRBV2 combines with J gene TRBJ2-5; D is perhaps TRBD1 (5 bases). The CDR3 is made up of 14 amino acids. V was pared by 6 bases and J by 3 bases, with 14 bases between. Germline V gene sequence: CDR1 SNHLY, CDR2 FYNNEI. In nucleotides, the CDR3 is TGTGCCAGCAGCGCCGAGCAGGGCGAAGAGACCCAGTACTTC. It specifies CASSAEQGEETQYF.

This clonotype was seen ten or more times. J is TRBJ2-3 and V is TRBV6-2 or TRBV6-3; 9 bases line up with TRBD2. Germline assignment: CDR1 MNHEY and CDR2 SVGEGT. V lost 5 bases, J lost 7 bases, and 10 bases stayed unmatched. The CDR3 is made up of 15 amino acids. The CDR3 here is CASSHRASGENTQYF. The CDR3 nucleotides read TGTGCCAGCAGTCACCGAGCTAGCGGGGAAAATACGCAGTATTTT.

This clonotype came up many times. The rearrangement links TRBV6-5 to TRBJ2-6; D perhaps matches TRBD1 (8 bases). Germline assignment: CDR1 MNHEY and CDR2 SVGAGI. Trimming took 2 bases from V and 3 from J, leaving 20 bases between them. CDR3 length equals 19 residues. CDR3 coding DNA: TGTGCCAGCAGTTACGAACTCGGACAGGGACTATATGGGGCCAACGTCCTGACTTTC. This codes for CASSYELGQGLYGANVLTF.